This record concerns one T cell receptor (beta chain) sequence. Its matching antigen is unknown. The CDR3 is made up of 11 amino acids. Germline CDR1 reads SQVTM; CDR2 reads ANQGSEA. The V end was cut by 6 bases, the J end by 3 bases, with 5 bases between. Using its own MiXCR run on the 5' RACE reads, TCRdb lists one record per CDR3 protein. The sample lists 500,000 to 650,000 distinct CDR3 sequences, about a fifth occurring once. The sample comes from a study of T-cell memory formation after mild COVID-19. Study-wide results and limits: For contracting clones, CD4+ ones sat mainly in CM and EM, CD8+ in EMRA.

The sequence was obtained from an adult woman who had mild COVID-19 (a few samples of this study predate the infection). Cell type and time point are not known. Material for sequencing was PBMCs or a T cell subset sorted from them (not recorded which). V and J are TRBV29-1 and TRBJ2-2; no clear D gene. The CDR3 DNA reads TGCAGCGTGGGGTACACCGGGGAGCTGTTTTTT. The encoded protein is CSVGYTGELFF.